This T cell receptor beta chain was found in a study of blood T cell repertoires in COVID-19. The ends lost 7 bases at V and 5 bases at J; junction bases unmatched: 14. Germline V gene lookup returns CDR1 SNHLY and CDR2 FYNNEI. The CDR3 contains 16 residues. Using immunoSEQ multiplex PCR, the repertoire was profiled, and TCRdb retains in-frame clones only, with some absent. This table has about 75,000 clones, 60% to 85% appearing once. The sequenced sample was peripheral blood. The chain carries TRBV2 and TRBJ1-5, with TRBD1 identical over 7 bases. The clonotype comes from an elderly woman with active or convalescent COVID-19. The CDR3 reads CASKGFLTGIDQPQHF. The CDR3 nucleotides are TGTGCCAGCAAAGGCTTCCTGACAGGGATTGATCAGCCCCAGCATTTT.